What follows are 25 T cell receptor beta chains derived from one specimen sequenced in a study of vaccination effects on CD4 cells after COVID-19. Antigen specificity for these receptors is unknown. Subsequent to a culture period of about ten days, CD4+ T cells were isolated. Repertoires were generated with immunoSEQ multiplex PCR, while TCRdb's copy carries only in-frame clones and drops some. The sample holds approximately 45,000 clones, roughly 72% seen once. The sample consisted of CD4+ T cells from PBMCs cultured without peptide, taken before COVID-19 vaccination. All receptors come from a human donor who had a prior SARS-CoV-2 infection.

This clone was seen more than once but under ten times. The chain has TRBV11-2 and TRBJ2-5, with D possibly TRBD1 on 6 matching bases. This CDR3 has 16 residues. Germline values: CDR1 SGHAT, CDR2 FQNNGV. V was trimmed by 5 bases and J by 2 bases, leaving 18 bases between them. The CDR3, as DNA: TGTGCCAGCAGCCCCCGTGGCAGGGGACCTCAAGAGACCCAGTACTTC. Its protein product is CASSPRGRGPQETQYF.

The genes are TRBV2 and TRBJ2-1; D is ambiguous. V was shortened by 7 bases and J by 0 bases, with 13 bases between the two germline ends. The germline CDR1 and CDR2 sequences are SNHLY and FYNNEI. The CDR3 is 15 amino acids. CDR3 loop: CASKAYSLSYNEQFF. The CDR3 nucleotides are TGTGCCAGCAAGGCTTACAGCCTCTCCTACAATGAGCAGTTCTTC.

CDR3: CASSQGGQGTKPQHF. The CDR3 bases are TGCGCCAGCAGCCAAGGGGGACAGGGTACTAAGCCCCAGCATTTT. The rearrangement uses TRBV4-1 and TRBJ1-5, with 9 positions matching TRBD1. CDR3 size: 15 residues. Germline assignment: CDR1 MGHRA and CDR2 YSYEKL. The V segment lost 1 base and the J segment 8 bases; nucleotides outside the gene matches: 6.

The rearrangement joins TRBV24-1 to TRBJ2-2; no clear D. V lost 7 bases and J lost 1, with 6 bases in between. The CDR3 contains 13 residues. Germline CDR1 reads KGHDR; CDR2 reads SFDVKD. In DNA, the CDR3 is TGTGCCACCAGGGGAAAGAACACCGGGGAGCTGTTTTTT. This sequence encodes CATRGKNTGELFF.

This chain joins TRBV6-5 and TRBJ2-1; D unresolved. The CDR3 has 11 amino acids. CDR1 is MNHEY, CDR2 SVGAGI, per germline. V was trimmed by 3 bases and J by 16 bases, leaving 13 bases between them. CDR3 bases: TGTGCCAGCAGTTATCGGCAGGACCTCTTCTTC. Amino acid sequence: CASSYRQDLFF.

The chain has TRBV27 and TRBJ1-1; D is perhaps TRBD1 (6 bases). This CDR3 comprises 14 residues. V lost 6 bases to trimming and J lost 4 bases, with 15 bases between them. CDR1 and CDR2 from the germline V gene are MNHEY and SMNVEV (reference sequence). CDR3 nucleotide sequence: TGTGCCAGCAGCTCGGTAGGGGGGGCCACTGAAGCTTTCTTT. It translates to CASSSVGGATEAFF.

The V call is TRBV18, the J call TRBJ2-7; 7 bases line up with TRBD2. V lost 3 bases and J lost 1; bases outside the gene matches: 21. Germline assignment: CDR1 KGHSH and CDR2 LQKENI. The CDR3 runs to 20 residues. DNA for the CDR3: TGTGCCAGCTCACCCTCCCTGACTAGCCCCCACTCCCCCTGGTCCTACGAGCAGTACTTC. This gives the protein CASSPSLTSPHSPWSYEQYF. Together with reference TRBV18 and TRBJ2-7, the CDR3 gives the full variable domain: NAGVMQNPRHLVRRRGQEARLRCSPMKGHSHVYWYRQLPEEGLKFMVYLQKENIIDESGMPKERFSAEFPKEGPSILRIQQVVRGDSAAYFCASSPSLTSPHSPWSYEQYFGPGTRLTVT.

In the case of this clone: This sample includes further DNA sequences coding for the same CDR3. The chain links TRBV19 to TRBJ1-2; 8 nucleotides line up with TRBD1. The V segment lost 3 bases and the J segment 4 bases; nucleotides outside the gene matches: 7. This CDR3 spans 15 amino acids. Germline V gene sequence: CDR1 LNHDA, CDR2 SQIVND (reference sequence). DNA of the CDR3: TGTGCCAGTAGTATCGGTCCAGGGGGCGTCTATGGCTACACCTTC. It codes for CASSIGPGGVYGYTF.

The CDR3 here is CASSVQGGRETQYF. Written as DNA, the CDR3 is TGTGCCAGCAGCGTGCAGGGCGGGAGGGAGACCCAGTACTTC. V gene TRBV9 combines with J gene TRBJ2-5, with 8 bases aligning to TRBD2. The length of the CDR3 is 14 residues. Trimming at V came to 2 bases and at J to 5 bases, leaving 5 bases not matched to a gene. Germline CDR1 is SGDLS and CDR2 is YYNGEE.

The V call is TRBV6-4, the J call TRBJ1-2; possibly TRBD1 for D (5 bases). This CDR3 is built from 13 residues. The V end lost 0 bases, the J end lost 3 bases, and 5 bases lay between the germline ends. CDR1 and CDR2 from the germline V gene are MRHNA and SNTAGT. CDR3 bases: TGTGCCAGCAGTGACTCGGGGCACTATGGCTACACCTTC. Translation gives CASSDSGHYGYTF.

The CDR3 here is CASSPRGLAEETQYF. The CDR3 DNA follows: TGTGCCAGCAGTCCACGAGGGCTAGCGGAAGAGACCCAGTACTTC. J is TRBJ2-5 and V is TRBV28; 7 bases are a match to TRBD2. V lost 5 bases to trimming and J lost 3 bases; unmatched junction nucleotides: 9. The CDR3 length is 15 residues. Germline assignment: CDR1 MDHEN and CDR2 SYDVKM.

In this sample, this clone turned up a few times. CDR3 in DNA: TGTGCCAGCAGCGGGGGATCGTTCGGCACTGAAGCTTTCTTT. Protein sequence: CASSGGSFGTEAFF. The chain joins TRBV9 to TRBJ1-1; D gene ambiguous. This CDR3 comprises 14 residues. CDR1 SGDLS and CDR2 YYNGEE come from the germline V gene. V lost 3 bases, J lost 4 bases, and 13 bases lay in between. Supplemented by reference TRBV9 and TRBJ1-1, the full variable domain reads DSGVTQTPKHLITATGQRVTLRCSPRSGDLSVYWYQQSLDQGLQFLIQYYNGEERAKGNILERFSAQQFPDLHSELNLSSLELGDSALYFCASSGGSFGTEAFFGQGTRLTVV.

The rearrangement links TRBV12-3 or TRBV12-4 to TRBJ1-1; the D is unclear. The CDR3 loop spans 12 amino acids. Between the trimmed V and J ends, which lost 3 bases and 4 bases, there was a span of 6 bases. CDR3 in amino acids: CASSLRGTEAFF. CDR3 DNA sequence: TGTGCCAGCAGTTTGAGAGGCACTGAAGCTTTCTTT.

The rearrangement joins TRBV9 to TRBJ2-3; the match to TRBD1 covers 7 bases. The CDR3 extends over 15 amino acids. Germline trimming cut 0 bases from V and 6 bases from J; bases unmatched to any gene: 7. In germline, CDR1 is SGDLS, CDR2 YYNGEE. The CDR3 bases are TGTGCCAGCAGCGTAGAACCCCGGGACAGCGATACGCAGTATTTT. This gives the protein CASSVEPRDSDTQYF.

The chain uses TRBV2 and TRBJ2-4; perhaps D is TRBD1 or TRBD2 (5 bases each). V dropped 4 bases and J dropped 7 bases, with 14 bases sitting between them. The germline CDR1 and CDR2 sequences are SNHLY and FYNNEI. The CDR3 spans 14 residues. The CDR3 loop reads CASSGPGPGNIQYF. For the CDR3, the DNA is TGTGCCAGCAGTGGTCCGGGACCGGGGAACATTCAGTACTTC.

The chain uses TRBV5-6 and TRBJ2-1; 10 bases agree with TRBD2. J was trimmed by 5 bases and V by 4 bases; bases with no gene match: 6. From germline, CDR1 is SGHDT and CDR2 YYEEEE. The CDR3 has 15 amino acids. CDR3 nucleotides: TGTGCCAGCAGCCTGGGGGGACTAGCGAACAATGAGCAGTTCTTC. Its translation: CASSLGGLANNEQFF.

The CDR3 spells CASSQVPFPTGELFF. The CDR3 DNA follows: TGTGCCAGCAGCCAAGTTCCCTTCCCCACCGGGGAGCTGTTTTTT. The J gene is TRBJ2-2, the V gene TRBV3-1 (or the pseudogene TRBV3-2); unclear D gene. V was trimmed by 1 base and J by 4 bases, leaving 10 bases between them. In germline, CDR1 is LGHDT, CDR2 YNNKEL (reference sequence). The CDR3 runs 15 residues.

The chain links TRBV6-2 or TRBV6-3 to TRBJ2-7; TRBD2 matches at 12 bases. The CDR3 contains 16 residues. Per germline, CDR1 MNHEY and CDR2 SVGEGT. Trimming removed 6 bases from V and 2 bases from J; junction bases left unmatched: 8. The CDR3 is CASSPPSGRAPYEQYF. CDR3 DNA: TGTGCCAGCAGCCCGCCTAGCGGGAGGGCCCCCTACGAGCAGTACTTC.

This chain links TRBV5-1 with TRBJ2-2, with 13 bases matching TRBD2. This CDR3 is 17 amino acids long. J was trimmed by 5 bases and V by 4 bases; bases with no gene match: 8. Germline CDR1 and CDR2: SGHRS and YFSETQ. The DNA of the CDR3 is TGCGCCAGCAGCCGTGGGACTAGCGGGACATTTACCGGGGAGCTGTTTTTT. Protein product: CASSRGTSGTFTGELFF.

This clone was picked up one time. The chain couples TRBV6-6 to TRBJ2-3; D not certain. Germline CDR1 reads MNHNY; CDR2 reads SVGAGI (reference sequence). The CDR3 extends over 15 amino acids. Trimming took off 4 bases at V and 0 bases at J, with 11 bases between the two ends. For the CDR3, the DNA is TGTGCCAGCAGTTGGCAGTCCACTAGCACAGATACGCAGTATTTT. It is translated as CASSWQSTSTDTQYF.

CDR3 amino acids: CASGNRGLDTQYF. The CDR3 DNA sequence: TGTGCCAGTGGGAACAGGGGATTAGATACGCAGTATTTT. The chain couples TRBV19 to TRBJ2-3, with 7 positions matching TRBD1. Germline-derived CDR1 and CDR2 are LNHDA and SQIVND (reference sequence). Trimming removed 8 bases from V and 5 bases from J; junction bases left unmatched: 7. The CDR3 runs 13 residues.

V usage is TRBV10-3 and J usage is TRBJ2-7; the match to TRBD2 covers 12 bases. The trim removed 0 bases at V and 9 bases at J, leaving 15 bases unmatched. The germline gives CDR1 ENHRY, CDR2 SYGVKD. The CDR3 is 18 amino acids. CDR3 region: CAISESLAGGTSQSVQYF. Written as DNA, the CDR3 is TGTGCCATCAGTGAGTCGCTAGCGGGAGGGACCTCGCAGAGCGTGCAGTACTTC.

The chain recombines TRBV5-1 with TRBJ2-7; D is perhaps TRBD2 (6 bases). This CDR3 contains 15 residues. The germline V gene has CDR1 SGHRS and CDR2 YFSETQ. Trimming removed 4 bases from V and 1 base from J, with 15 bases in between. The CDR3 loop reads CASSPNPAGSYEQYF. CDR3 sequence (DNA): TGCGCCAGCAGCCCAAACCCCGCGGGGTCCTACGAGCAGTACTTC.

This clone was detected only a few times. This rearrangement joins TRBV24-1 to TRBJ1-4; TRBD1 matches at 9 bases. This CDR3 has 15 residues. V gave up 3 bases and J gave up 7 bases; unmatched junction bases: 5. Germline V gene lookup returns CDR1 KGHDR and CDR2 SFDVKD. Here the CDR3 reads CATSDPQGAGEKLFF. The CDR3 DNA reads as TGTGCCACCAGTGATCCACAGGGGGCAGGTGAAAAACTGTTTTTT.

The genes are TRBV30 and TRBJ1-1; 7 bases are a match to TRBD1. Trimming cost V 8 bases and J 3 bases; bases outside gene matches: 9. Per the germline V gene, CDR1 is GTSNPN and CDR2 is SVGIG (reference sequence). The CDR3 sequence is 13 residues long. CDR3 region: CARSGGGDTEAFF. Written as DNA, the CDR3 is TGTGCCAGATCAGGGGGAGGGGACACTGAAGCTTTCTTT.